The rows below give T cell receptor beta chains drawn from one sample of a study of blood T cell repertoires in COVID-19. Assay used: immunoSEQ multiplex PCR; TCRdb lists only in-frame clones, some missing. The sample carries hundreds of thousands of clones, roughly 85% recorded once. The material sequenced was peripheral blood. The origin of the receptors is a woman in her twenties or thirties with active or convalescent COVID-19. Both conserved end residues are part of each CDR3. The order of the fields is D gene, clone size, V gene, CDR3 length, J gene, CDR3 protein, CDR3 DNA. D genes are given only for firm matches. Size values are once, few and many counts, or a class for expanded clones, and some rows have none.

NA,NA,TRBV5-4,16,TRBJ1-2,CASSSPITGSNYGYTF,TGTGCCAGCAGCTCCCCCATAACGGGTTCTAACTATGGCTACACCTTC
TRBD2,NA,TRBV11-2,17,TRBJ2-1,CASSLRIREGRYNEQFF,TGTGCCAGCAGCCTCCGCATACGGGAGGGCCGATATAATGAGCAGTTCTTC
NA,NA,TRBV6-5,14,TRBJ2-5,CASRNRGGVETQYF,TGTGCCAGCAGAAACCGAGGGGGGGTAGAGACCCAGTACTTC
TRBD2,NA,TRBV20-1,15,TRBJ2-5,CSASQGTSAQETQYF,TGCAGTGCTAGTCAAGGGACTAGCGCACAAGAGACCCAGTACTTC
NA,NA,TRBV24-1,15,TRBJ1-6,CATSDLTQDNSPLHF,TGTGCCACCAGTGATTTGACACAGGATAATTCACCCCTCCACTTT
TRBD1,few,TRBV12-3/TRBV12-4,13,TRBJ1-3,CASSFGTVNTIYF,TGTGCCAGCAGTTTCGGGACAGTAAACACCATATATTTT
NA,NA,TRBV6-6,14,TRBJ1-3,CASSSRDSGNTIYF,TGTGCCAGCAGCTCCCGGGACTCAGGAAACACCATATATTTT
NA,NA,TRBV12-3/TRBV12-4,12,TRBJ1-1,CASNEQGAEAFF,TGTGCCAGCAACGAACAGGGCGCTGAAGCTTTCTTT
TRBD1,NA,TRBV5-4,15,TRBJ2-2,CASSLGDRDPGELFF,TGTGCCAGCAGCTTGGGGGACAGGGACCCCGGGGAGCTGTTTTTT
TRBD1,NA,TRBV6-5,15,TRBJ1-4,CASSSMDRGFEKLFF,TGTGCCAGCAGTTCGATGGACAGGGGGTTTGAAAAACTGTTTTTT
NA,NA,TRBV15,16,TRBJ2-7,CATSSRPTGLDYEQYF,TGTGCCACCAGCTCCCGCCCCACAGGGCTGGATTACGAGCAGTACTTC
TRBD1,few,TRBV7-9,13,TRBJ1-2,CASSLQGAYGYTF,TGTGCCAGCAGCTTGCAGGGGGCATACGGCTACACCTTC
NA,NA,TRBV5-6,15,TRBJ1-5,CASSLGYSEYQPQHF,TGTGCCAGCAGCTTGGGGTACAGTGAATATCAGCCCCAGCATTTT
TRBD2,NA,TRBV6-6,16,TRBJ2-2,CASSRWGGGNTGELFF,TGTGCCAGCAGTCGCTGGGGCGGGGGGAACACCGGGGAGCTGTTTTTT
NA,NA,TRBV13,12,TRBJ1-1,CASSLAYTEAFF,TGTGCCAGCAGCTTAGCGTACACTGAAGCTTTCTTT
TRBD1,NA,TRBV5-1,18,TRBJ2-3,CASSLAGGQGGGTDTQYF,TGCGCCAGCAGCTTGGCTGGGGGACAGGGAGGGGGCACAGATACGCAGTATTTT
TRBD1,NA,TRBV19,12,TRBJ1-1,CASGQGNTEAFF,TGTGCCAGCGGACAGGGGAACACTGAAGCTTTCTTT
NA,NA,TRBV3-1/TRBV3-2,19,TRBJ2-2,CASSPLYIQRGGNTGELFF,TGTGCCAGCAGCCCCCTATATATACAAAGGGGGGGAAACACCGGGGAGCTGTTTTTT
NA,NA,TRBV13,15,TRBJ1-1,CASSLAVSGNTEAFF,TGTGCCAGCAGCTTAGCCGTGTCGGGGAACACTGAAGCTTTCTTT
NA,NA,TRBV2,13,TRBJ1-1,CASSVEIAGRAFF,TGTGCCAGCAGTGTCGAAATTGCAGGGAGGGCTTTCTTT
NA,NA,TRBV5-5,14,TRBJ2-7,CASSLGPWEFTQYF,TGTGCCAGCAGCTTGGGGCCATGGGAGTTTACGCAGTACTTC
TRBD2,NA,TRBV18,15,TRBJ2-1,CASSPLGLAAGEQFF,TGTGCCAGCTCACCGTTGGGACTAGCGGCCGGTGAGCAGTTCTTC
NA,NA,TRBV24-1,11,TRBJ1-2,CATSDLYGYTF,TGTGCCACCAGTGATCTTTATGGCTACACCTTC
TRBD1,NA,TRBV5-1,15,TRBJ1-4,CASSAEGQLNEKLFF,TGCGCCAGCAGCGCGGAGGGACAGCTTAATGAAAAACTGTTTTTT
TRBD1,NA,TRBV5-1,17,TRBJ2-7,CASSFRLDRGAPHEQYF,TGCGCCAGCAGCTTCAGGCTGGACAGGGGTGCCCCCCACGAGCAGTACTTC
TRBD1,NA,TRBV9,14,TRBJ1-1,CASSVGTGDTEAFF,TGTGCCAGCAGCGTAGGAACAGGGGACACTGAAGCTTTCTTT
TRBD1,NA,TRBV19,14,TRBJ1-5,CASSPGQGYQPQHF,TGTGCCAGTAGCCCGGGACAGGGGTATCAGCCCCAGCATTTT
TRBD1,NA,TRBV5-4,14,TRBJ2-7,CASSKEQGIHEQYF,TGTGCCAGCAGCAAGGAACAGGGGATACACGAGCAGTACTTC
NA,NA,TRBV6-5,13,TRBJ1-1,CASRETASNEAFF,TGTGCCAGCAGGGAGACAGCCTCGAATGAAGCTTTCTTT
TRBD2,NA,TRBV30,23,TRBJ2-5,CAWRGDIWTSGSLQGVPQETQYF,TGTGCCTGGAGAGGGGATATTTGGACTAGCGGGAGTCTTCAGGGGGTCCCTCAAGAGACCCAGTACTTC
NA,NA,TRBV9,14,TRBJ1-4,CASSLGQPNEKLFF,TGTGCCAGCAGCCTGGGGCAGCCTAATGAAAAACTGTTTTTT
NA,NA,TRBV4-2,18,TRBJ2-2,CASSQEAFSGGATGELFF,TGTGCCAGCAGCCAAGAGGCCTTTAGTGGGGGGGCCACCGGGGAGCTGTTTTTT
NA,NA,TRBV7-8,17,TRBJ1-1,CASSLASFAYRNTEAFF,TGTGCCAGCAGCTTAGCGTCTTTTGCGTACAGGAACACTGAAGCTTTCTTT
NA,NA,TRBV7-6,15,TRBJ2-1,CASSLVAGPYNEQFF,TGTGCCAGCAGCTTAGTGGCAGGGCCGTACAATGAGCAGTTCTTC
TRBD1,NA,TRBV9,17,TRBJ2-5,CASSVGRGLVEGETQYF,TGTGCCAGCAGCGTAGGAAGGGGGCTGGTCGAGGGAGAGACCCAGTACTTC
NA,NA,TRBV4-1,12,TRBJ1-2,CASSTTNYGYTF,TGCGCCAGCAGCACAACTAACTATGGCTACACCTTC
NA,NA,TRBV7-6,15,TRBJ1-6,CASSLEDSLSSPLHF,TGTGCCAGCAGCTTAGAGGACAGTCTATCTTCACCCCTCCACTTT
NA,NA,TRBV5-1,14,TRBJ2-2,CASSYTLNTGELFF,TGCGCCAGCAGCTATACATTAAACACCGGGGAGCTGTTTTTT
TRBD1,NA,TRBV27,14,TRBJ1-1,CASTWTGGSTEAFF,TGTGCCAGCACCTGGACAGGGGGCAGTACTGAAGCTTTCTTT
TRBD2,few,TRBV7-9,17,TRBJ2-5,CASSSQGSGGYQETQYF,TGTGCCAGCAGCTCCCAGGGTAGCGGGGGGTACCAAGAGACCCAGTACTTC
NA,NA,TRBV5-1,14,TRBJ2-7,CASATGGLAYEQYF,TGCGCCAGCGCCACCGGGGGGCTAGCCTACGAGCAGTACTTC
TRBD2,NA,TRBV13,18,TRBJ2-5,CASSLSSKTSGSPETQYF,TGTGCCAGCAGCTTAAGTTCTAAGACTAGCGGGAGTCCTGAGACCCAGTACTTC
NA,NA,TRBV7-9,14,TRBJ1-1,CASSPRGGSTEAFF,TGTGCCAGCAGCCCGCGGGGGGGCTCAACTGAAGCTTTCTTT
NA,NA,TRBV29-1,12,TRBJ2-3,CSVDGGTDTQYF,TGCAGCGTTGACGGCGGAACAGATACGCAGTATTTT
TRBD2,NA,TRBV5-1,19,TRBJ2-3,CASSLDTSGGNWGTDTQYF,TGCGCCAGCAGCTTGGATACTAGCGGGGGCAATTGGGGCACAGATACGCAGTATTTT
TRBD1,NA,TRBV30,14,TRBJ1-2,CAWSHRGTNYGYTF,TGTGCCTGGAGTCACAGGGGAACTAACTATGGCTACACCTTC
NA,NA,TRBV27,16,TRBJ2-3,CASSLSLLTSTDTQYF,TGTGCCAGCAGTTTATCCCTTTTAACTAGCACAGATACGCAGTATTTT
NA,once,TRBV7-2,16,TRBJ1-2,CASSLNLVGDVGGYTF,TGTGCCAGCAGCTTGAACCTGGTGGGAGACGTTGGTGGCTACACCTTC
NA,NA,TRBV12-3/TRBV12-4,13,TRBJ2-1,CASSPDRMGEQFF,TGTGCCAGCAGCCCGGACAGAATGGGCGAGCAGTTCTTC
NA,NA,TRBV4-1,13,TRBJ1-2,CASSLTGDYGYTF,TGCGCCAGCAGCCTAACCGGGGACTATGGCTACACCTTC
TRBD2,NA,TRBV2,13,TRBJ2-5,CAISKREQETQYF,TGTGCCATATCAAAGCGGGAACAAGAGACCCAGTACTTC
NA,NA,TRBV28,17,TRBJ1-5,CASSFNGQFPSNQPQHF,TGTGCCAGCAGTTTTAACGGACAGTTCCCTAGCAATCAGCCCCAGCATTTT
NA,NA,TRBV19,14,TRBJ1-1,CASTLTAMNTEAFF,TGTGCCAGTACCTTGACAGCGATGAACACTGAAGCTTTCTTT
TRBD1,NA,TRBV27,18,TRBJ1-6,CASSLKGAVVSYNSPLHF,TGTGCCAGCAGTTTAAAGGGGGCGGTCGTTTCCTATAATTCACCCCTCCACTTT
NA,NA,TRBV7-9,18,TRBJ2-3,CASSPAGARVVGTDTQYF,TGTGCCAGCAGCCCGGCGGGGGCGCGGGTGGTGGGAACAGATACGCAGTATTTT
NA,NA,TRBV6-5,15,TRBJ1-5,CASIGDSHSNQPQHF,TGTGCCAGCATCGGGGACTCGCATAGCAATCAGCCCCAGCATTTT
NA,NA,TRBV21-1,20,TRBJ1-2,CASSKGRSRDRGPSNYGYTF,TGTGCCAGCAGCAAAGGGAGATCTCGGGACAGGGGACCCTCTAACTATGGCTACACCTTC
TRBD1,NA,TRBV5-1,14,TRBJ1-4,CASSSGGIDEKLFF,TGCGCCAGCAGCTCAGGGGGTATCGATGAAAAACTGTTTTTT
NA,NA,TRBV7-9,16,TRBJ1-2,CASSLGPGPQRDGYTF,TGTGCCAGCAGCTTAGGGCCAGGGCCCCAAAGGGATGGCTACACCTTC